In this sample, the clone carrying this T cell receptor beta chain turned up many times. The antigen is undetermined. Patients aged 18 to 65 with hyperthyroidism were newly diagnosed, with duration under 2 months. On the basis of clinical symptoms, serum thyroxine and TRAb, thyroid ultrasound and orbital computed tomography, diagnoses were made. Germline CDR1 is SNHLY and CDR2 is FYNNEI. V gave up 6 bases and J gave up 0 bases; unmatched junction bases: 11. The CDR3 has 17 residues. The data derive from a study of T cells in Graves' hyperthyroidism and ophthalmopathy. Study observations and caveats: Ophthalmopathy and stable hyperthyroidism were told apart by a 13 V-J model.

RNA transcripts gave rise to amplified TCR beta CDR3 regions. Initially, a first-round RT-PCR of the TCR CDR3 employed the HTBI primer set. TCRdb re-analysed the multiplex PCR reads in MiXCR, keeping a single row per CDR3 protein. The sample shows under 130,000 distinct CDR3 sequences, over 45% of them seen only once. The rearrangement links TRBV2 to TRBJ2-1; 7 nucleotides line up with TRBD2. Sequenced input: blood. The source of this sequence is a man aged 40-49 years with Graves' hyperthyroidism. CDR3 DNA: TGTGCCAGCAGGGGCAGACTAGCCCCACGCTCCTACAATGAGCAGTTCTTC. This codes for CASRGRLAPRSYNEQFF.